This T cell receptor beta chain originates from a study of molecular identifiers for immune sequencing clone quantification. Turning to this clonotype: Relative to the germline gene, one junction end is altered; a read error may explain this.

In TCRdb, the PCR reads were re-called with MiXCR into one record per CDR3 protein. This sample carries about 100,000 distinct CDR3 sequences, under 40% of them seen once, and the ten largest clones take around a tenth. CDR1 is SQVTM and CDR2 is ANQGSEA in the germline V gene. This CDR3 is built from 15 residues. The clonotype was recovered from a human donor in good health. Some libraries in this study had Jurkat cell RNA spiked in. What was sequenced was naive CD8+ T cells from blood, with Jurkat cell RNA spiked in. Noted subset: FACS-sorted CD8+CD4-CCR7+CD45RA+ naive T cells. The chain employs TRBV29-1 and TRBJ1-1, with no clear D. This chain's CDR3 is CSAPTFGVANTVASF. CDR3 bases: TGCAGCGCTCCAACTTTCGGGGTGGCGAACACTGTAGCTTCCTTT. Supplemented by reference TRBV29-1 and TRBJ1-1, the full variable domain reads SAVISQKPSRDICQRGTSLTIQCQVDSQVTMMFWYRQQPGQSLTLIATANQGSEATYESGFVIDKFPISRPNLTFSTLTVSNMSPEDSSIYLCSAPTFGVANTVASFGQGTRLTVV.